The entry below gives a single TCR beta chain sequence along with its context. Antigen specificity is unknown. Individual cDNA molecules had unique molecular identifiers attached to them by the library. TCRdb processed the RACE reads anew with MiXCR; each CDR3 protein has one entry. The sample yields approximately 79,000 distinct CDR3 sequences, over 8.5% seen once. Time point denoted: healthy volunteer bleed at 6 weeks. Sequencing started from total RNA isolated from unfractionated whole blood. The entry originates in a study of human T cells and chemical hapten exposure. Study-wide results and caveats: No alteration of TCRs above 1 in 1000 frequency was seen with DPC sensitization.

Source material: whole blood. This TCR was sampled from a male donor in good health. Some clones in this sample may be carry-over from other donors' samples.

The CDR3 here is CASSRGLAGGPGNGELFF. CDR3 DNA sequence: TGTGCCAGCAGCCGCGGACTAGCGGGAGGGCCTGGTAACGGGGAGCTGTTTTTT. This chain uses TRBV3-1 with TRBJ2-2, with 15 nucleotides matching TRBD2. The V and J ends lost 4 bases and 7 bases, in that order; junction bases with no gene match: 10. This CDR3 contains 18 residues. Per germline, CDR1 LGHDT and CDR2 YNNKEL (reference sequence).